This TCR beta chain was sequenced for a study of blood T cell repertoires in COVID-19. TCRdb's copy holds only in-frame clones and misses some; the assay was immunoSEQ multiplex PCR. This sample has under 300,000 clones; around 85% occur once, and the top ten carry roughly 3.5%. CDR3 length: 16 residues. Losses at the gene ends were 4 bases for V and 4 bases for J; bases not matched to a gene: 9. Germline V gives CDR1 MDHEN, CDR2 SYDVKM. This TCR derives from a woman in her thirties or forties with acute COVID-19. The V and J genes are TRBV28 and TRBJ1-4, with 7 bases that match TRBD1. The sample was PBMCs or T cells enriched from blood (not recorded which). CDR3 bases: TGTGCCAGCAGTTCCCCGACTGGGACAGTTAATGAAAAACTGTTTTTT. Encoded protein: CASSSPTGTVNEKLFF.